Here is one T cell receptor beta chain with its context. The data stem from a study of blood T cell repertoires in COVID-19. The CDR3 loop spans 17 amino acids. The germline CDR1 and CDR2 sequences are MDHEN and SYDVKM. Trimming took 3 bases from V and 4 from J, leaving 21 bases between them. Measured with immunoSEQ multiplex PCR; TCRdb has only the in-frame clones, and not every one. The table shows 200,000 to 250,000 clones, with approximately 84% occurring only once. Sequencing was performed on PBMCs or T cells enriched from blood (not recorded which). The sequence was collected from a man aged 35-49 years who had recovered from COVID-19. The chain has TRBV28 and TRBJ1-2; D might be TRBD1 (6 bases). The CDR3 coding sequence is TGTGCCAGCAGTTTTCTGGCAGGGGAGGGGGGTCGCTATGGCTACACCTTC. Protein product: CASSFLAGEGGRYGYTF.